The subject of this entry is one TCR beta chain. Its antigen remains unidentified. A multiplex PCR containing 32 V primers and 13 J primers was used to amplify TCR beta CDR3. TCRdb reanalysed the multiplex PCR reads using MiXCR and keeps one entry per CDR3 protein. Among 2,000 to 3,000 distinct CDR3 sequences listed, approximately 50% were seen once. TCRs were amplified from about 560 ng gDNA of bulk tumor per sample. Spaced far apart, several biopsies were taken from each primary tumor during surgery. The study cohort was described as untreated, and its members had newly diagnosed non-small cell lung cancer. They went on to have curative surgery. There were under 19 donors in total. They were all newly diagnosed non-small cell lung cancer patients undergoing surgery with curative intent. This entry comes from a study of immune heterogeneity within non-small cell lung tumors. Study as a whole: Histology included several squamous cell carcinomas, 9 to 11 non-squamous carcinomas and 1 unspecified tumor.

The CDR3 is 17 amino acids. In germline, CDR1 is SNHLY, CDR2 FYNNEI. V gave up 0 bases and J gave up 12 bases; unmatched junction bases: 15. Notes on the study in general: Significant yet moderate, the positive correlation between local T-cell clonality and local tumor mutational burden reached an R of about 0.33. Identical dominant CDR3 beta clonotypes showed recurrence across tumor sites within a patient, and site-unique high-frequency clones were also present.

Specimen: lung tumor tissue. The chain employs TRBV2 and TRBJ2-1; 9 bases align to TRBD2. The receptor was derived from a man in his fifties or sixties with non-small cell lung cancer. The DNA for the CDR3 is TGTGCCAGCAGTGAAGCGGAGGTAGCGGGGGTGCTCTGGGGGCAGTTCTTC. Its translation is CASSEAEVAGVLWGQFF.